These 6 T cell receptor beta chains were all obtained from the same sample, sequenced in a study of blood T cell repertoires in COVID-19. Clones were read by immunoSEQ multiplex PCR, and TCRdb kept only the in-frame ones, dropping some. The data contain 110,000 or so clones, more than 75% of them singletons. The source material was peripheral blood. All receptors come from a man between 40 and 49 years old with acute or convalescent COVID-19.

This sequence joins TRBV30 and TRBJ1-5, with 9 nucleotides matching TRBD1. The CDR3 sequence is 17 residues long. CDR1 GTSNPN and CDR2 SVGIG come from the germline V gene (reference sequence). With 2 bases clipped from V and 0 bases from J, the junction kept 8 bases outside the gene matches. DNA for the CDR3: TGTGCCTGGAGTTCGGACAGGGGCGGCGATAGCAATCAGCCCCAGCATTTT. Translated: CAWSSDRGGDSNQPQHF. Supplemented by reference TRBV30 and TRBJ1-5, the full variable domain reads SQTIHQWPATLVQPVGSPLSLECTVEGTSNPNLYWYRQAAGRGLQLLFYSVGIGQISSEVPQNLSASRPQDRQFILSSKKLLLSDSGFYLCAWSSDRGGDSNQPQHFGDGTRLSIL.

The chain employs TRBV6-5 and TRBJ2-3; the match to TRBD1 covers 7 bases. Germline assignment: CDR1 MNHEY and CDR2 SVGAGI. Trimming at V came to 2 bases and at J to 2 bases, leaving 4 bases not matched to a gene. The CDR3 is made up of 15 amino acids. As DNA, the CDR3 is TGTGCCAGCAGTTACCGGGGACAGTACACAGATACGCAGTATTTT. As protein: CASSYRGQYTDTQYF.

This chain uses TRBV3-1 (or the pseudogene TRBV3-2) with TRBJ2-3; D ambiguous. The CDR3 has 13 residues. The V and J ends lost 4 bases and 4 bases respectively, with 9 bases between them. CDR1 is LGHDT, CDR2 YNNKEL, per germline (reference sequence). CDR3 nucleotide sequence: TGTGCCAGCAGCCCCCTAGAGGCAGATACGCAGTATTTT. Amino acids: CASSPLEADTQYF.

The J gene is TRBJ2-1, the V gene TRBV20-1; D is ambiguous. The V end was cut by 3 bases, the J end by 4 bases, with 7 bases between. Germline V gene data show CDR1 as DFQATT and CDR2 as SNEGSKA (reference sequence). The CDR3 extends over 12 amino acids. In nucleotides, the CDR3 is TGCAGTGCTAGTCCCTCTTACAATGAGCAGTTCTTC. It yields the protein CSASPSYNEQFF.

The V gene is TRBV11-1, the J gene TRBJ2-1, with D possibly matching TRBD2 (7 bases). V was shortened by 5 bases and J by 2 bases, with 13 bases between the two germline ends. The CDR3 is 15 residues long. The V gene's germline CDR1 is SGHAT and CDR2 FQDESV (reference sequence). Here the CDR3 DNA reads TGTGCCAGCAGCCCCGGCGGGGGCCCCTACAATGAGCAGTTCTTC. It specifies CASSPGGGPYNEQFF.

The rearrangement uses TRBV2 and TRBJ1-3; D is possibly TRBD1 (5 bases). With 0 bases removed from V and 0 bases from J, the gap between germline ends came to 12 bases. Germline-derived CDR1 and CDR2 are SNHLY and FYNNEI. CDR3 length: 17 residues. The CDR3 region is CASSEALRDYSGNTIYF. In nucleotides, the CDR3 is TGTGCCAGCAGTGAAGCGCTTAGGGACTACTCTGGAAACACCATATATTTT.